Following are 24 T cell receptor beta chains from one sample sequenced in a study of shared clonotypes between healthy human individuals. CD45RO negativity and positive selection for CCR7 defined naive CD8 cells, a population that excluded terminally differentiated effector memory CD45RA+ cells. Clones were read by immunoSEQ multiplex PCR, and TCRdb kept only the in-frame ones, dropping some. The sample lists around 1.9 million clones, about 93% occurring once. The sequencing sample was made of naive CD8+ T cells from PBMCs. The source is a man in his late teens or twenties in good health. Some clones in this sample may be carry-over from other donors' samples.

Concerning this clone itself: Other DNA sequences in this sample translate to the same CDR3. For the CDR3, the DNA is TGTGCCAGCAGCCCCGGGTGGGGCAATCAGCCCCAGCATTTT. Protein product: CASSPGWGNQPQHF. V gene TRBV11-2 combines with J gene TRBJ1-5; no firm D call. V was cut by 5 bases and J by 2 bases, with 10 bases left in between. This CDR3 comprises 14 residues. CDR1 is SGHAT, CDR2 FQNNGV, per germline. Based on the CDR3 plus reference TRBV11-2 and TRBJ1-5, the full variable domain is EAGVAQSPRYKIIEKRQSVAFWCNPISGHATLYWYQQILGQGPKLLIQFQNNGVVDDSQLPKDRFSAERLKGVDSTLKIQPAKLEDSAVYLCASSPGWGNQPQHFGDGTRLSIL.

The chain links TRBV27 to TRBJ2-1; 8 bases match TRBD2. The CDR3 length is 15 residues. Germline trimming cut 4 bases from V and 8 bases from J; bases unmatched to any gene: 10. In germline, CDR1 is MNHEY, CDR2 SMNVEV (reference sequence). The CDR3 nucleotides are TGTGCCAGCAGTTGGGGGACTAGGACCGCGGATGAGCAGTTCTTC. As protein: CASSWGTRTADEQFF.

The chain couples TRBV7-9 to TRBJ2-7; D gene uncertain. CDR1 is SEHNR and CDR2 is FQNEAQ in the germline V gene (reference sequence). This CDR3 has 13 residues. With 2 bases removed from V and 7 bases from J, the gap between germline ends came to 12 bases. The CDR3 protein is CASSLILHGEQYF. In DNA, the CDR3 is TGTGCCAGCAGCTTAATCCTCCACGGAGAGCAGTACTTC.

The CDR3 region has the DNA TGCGCCAGCAGCCAAGGGCGGCTCCCCCCTACCGAGCAGTACTTC. The encoded protein is CASSQGRLPPTEQYF. This rearrangement joins TRBV4-1 to TRBJ2-7; D not resolved. Trimming removed 1 base from V and 6 bases from J, with 16 bases in between. Germline lookup yields CDR1 MGHRA and CDR2 YSYEKL. This CDR3 region has 15 residues.

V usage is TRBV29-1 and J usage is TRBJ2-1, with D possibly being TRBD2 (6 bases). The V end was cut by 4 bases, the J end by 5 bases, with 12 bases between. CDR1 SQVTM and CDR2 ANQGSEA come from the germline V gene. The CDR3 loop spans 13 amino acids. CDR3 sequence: CSVVRAGNNEQFF. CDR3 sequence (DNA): TGCAGCGTTGTCAGGGCGGGAAACAATGAGCAGTTCTTC.

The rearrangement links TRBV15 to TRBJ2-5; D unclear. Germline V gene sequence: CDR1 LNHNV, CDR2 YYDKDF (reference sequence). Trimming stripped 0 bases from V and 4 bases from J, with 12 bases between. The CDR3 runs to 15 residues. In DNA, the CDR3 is TGTGCCACCAGCAGAGATGTTAATTCAGGAGAGACCCAGTACTTC. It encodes CATSRDVNSGETQYF.

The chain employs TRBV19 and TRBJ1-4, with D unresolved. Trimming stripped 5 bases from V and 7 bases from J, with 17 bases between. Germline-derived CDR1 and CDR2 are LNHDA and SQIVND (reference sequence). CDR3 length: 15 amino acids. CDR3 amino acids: CASSEGPYGGEKLFF. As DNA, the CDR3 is TGTGCCAGTAGTGAGGGTCCCTACGGAGGTGAAAAACTGTTTTTT.

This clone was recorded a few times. The CDR3: CASGLNRNEQYF. The CDR3 DNA is TGTGCTAGTGGCCTAAATCGAAACGAGCAGTACTTC. The rearrangement joins TRBV12-5 to TRBJ2-7; D remains ambiguous. The V gene lost 6 bases and the J gene lost 5 bases, with 11 bases spanning the gap. The CDR3 has 12 residues. Germline values: CDR1 LGHNT, CDR2 FRNRAP.

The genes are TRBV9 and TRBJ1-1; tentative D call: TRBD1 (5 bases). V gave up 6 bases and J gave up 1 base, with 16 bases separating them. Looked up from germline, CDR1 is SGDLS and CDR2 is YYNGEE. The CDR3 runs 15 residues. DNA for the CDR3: TGTGCCAGCACCACAAAAGCCGGGGGGAACACTGAAGCTTTCTTT. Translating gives CASTTKAGGNTEAFF.

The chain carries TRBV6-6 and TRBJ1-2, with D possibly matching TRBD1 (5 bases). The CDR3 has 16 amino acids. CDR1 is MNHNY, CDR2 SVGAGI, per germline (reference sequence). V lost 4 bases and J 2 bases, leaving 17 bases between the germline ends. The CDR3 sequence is CASSSSLAGTNYGYTF. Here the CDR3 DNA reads TGTGCCAGCAGTTCCAGCCTGGCGGGGACCAACTATGGCTACACCTTC.

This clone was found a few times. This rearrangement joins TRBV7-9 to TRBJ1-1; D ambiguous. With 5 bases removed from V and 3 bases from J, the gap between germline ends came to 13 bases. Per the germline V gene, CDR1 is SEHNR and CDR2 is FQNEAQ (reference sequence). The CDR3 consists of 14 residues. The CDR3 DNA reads TGTGCCAGCAGCCTAAATACGGGTTACACTGAAGCTTTCTTT. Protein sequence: CASSLNTGYTEAFF. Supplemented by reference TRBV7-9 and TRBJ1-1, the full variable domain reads DTGVSQNPRHKITKRGQNVTFRCDPISEHNRLYWYRQTLGQGPEFLTYFQNEAQLEKSRLLSDRFSAERPKGSFSTLEIQRTEQGDSAMYLCASSLNTGYTEAFFGQGTRLTVV.

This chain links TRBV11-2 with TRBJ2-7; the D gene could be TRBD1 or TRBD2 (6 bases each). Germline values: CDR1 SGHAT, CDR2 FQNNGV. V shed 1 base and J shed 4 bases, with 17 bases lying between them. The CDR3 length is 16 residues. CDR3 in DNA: TGTGCCAGCAGCTTAGGCTTTAGCGGAGGGGGGTACGAGCAGTACTTC. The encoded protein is CASSLGFSGGGYEQYF. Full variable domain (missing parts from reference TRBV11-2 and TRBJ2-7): EAGVAQSPRYKIIEKRQSVAFWCNPISGHATLYWYQQILGQGPKLLIQFQNNGVVDDSQLPKDRFSAERLKGVDSTLKIQPAKLEDSAVYLCASSLGFSGGGYEQYFGPGTRLTVT.

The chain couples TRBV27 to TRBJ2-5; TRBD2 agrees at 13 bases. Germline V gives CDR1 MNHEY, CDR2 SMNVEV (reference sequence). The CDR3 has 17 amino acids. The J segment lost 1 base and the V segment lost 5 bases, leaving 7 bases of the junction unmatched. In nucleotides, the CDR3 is TGTGCCAGCAGTCTCCTCGGGACTAGCGGGATCCAAGAGACCCAGTACTTC. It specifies CASSLLGTSGIQETQYF.

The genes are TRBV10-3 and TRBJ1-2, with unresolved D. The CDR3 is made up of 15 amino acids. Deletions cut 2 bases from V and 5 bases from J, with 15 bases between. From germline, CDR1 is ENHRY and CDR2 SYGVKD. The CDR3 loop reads CAISEGGQETYGYTF. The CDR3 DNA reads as TGTGCCATCAGTGAGGGAGGCCAGGAAACTTATGGCTACACCTTC.

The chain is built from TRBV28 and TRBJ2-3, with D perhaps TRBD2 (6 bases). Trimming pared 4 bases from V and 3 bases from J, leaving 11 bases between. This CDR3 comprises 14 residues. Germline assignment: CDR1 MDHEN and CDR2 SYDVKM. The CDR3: CASSWREKTDTQYF. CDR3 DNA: TGTGCCAGCAGTTGGAGGGAGAAGACAGATACGCAGTATTTT.

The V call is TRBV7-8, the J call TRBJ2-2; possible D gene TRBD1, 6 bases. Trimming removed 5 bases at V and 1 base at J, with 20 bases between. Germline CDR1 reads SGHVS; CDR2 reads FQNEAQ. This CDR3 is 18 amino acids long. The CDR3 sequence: CASSQRPGQILNTGELFF. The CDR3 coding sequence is TGTGCCAGCAGCCAGCGGCCTGGACAGATCCTGAACACCGGGGAGCTGTTTTTT.

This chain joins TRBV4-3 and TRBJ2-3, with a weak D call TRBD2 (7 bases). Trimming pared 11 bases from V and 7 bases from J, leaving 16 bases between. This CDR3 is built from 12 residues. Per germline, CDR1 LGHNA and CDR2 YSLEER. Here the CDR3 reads CAPEGGGNTQYF. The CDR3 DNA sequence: TGCGCCCCAGAAGGGGGGGGGAATACGCAGTATTTT.

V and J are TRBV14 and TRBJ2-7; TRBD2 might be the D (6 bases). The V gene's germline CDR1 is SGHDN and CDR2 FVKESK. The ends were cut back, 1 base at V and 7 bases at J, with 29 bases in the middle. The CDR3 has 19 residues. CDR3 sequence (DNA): TGTGCCAGCAGCCAAGTTGGGGGGAGACGGATTGGGCCAGGGAGTGAGCAGTACTTC. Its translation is CASSQVGGRRIGPGSEQYF.

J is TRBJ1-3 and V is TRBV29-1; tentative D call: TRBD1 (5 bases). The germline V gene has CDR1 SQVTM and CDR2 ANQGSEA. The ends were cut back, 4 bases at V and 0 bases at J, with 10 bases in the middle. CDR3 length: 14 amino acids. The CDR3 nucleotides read TGCAGCGTTGCGGGAGGGACCTCTGGAAACACCATATATTTT. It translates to CSVAGGTSGNTIYF.

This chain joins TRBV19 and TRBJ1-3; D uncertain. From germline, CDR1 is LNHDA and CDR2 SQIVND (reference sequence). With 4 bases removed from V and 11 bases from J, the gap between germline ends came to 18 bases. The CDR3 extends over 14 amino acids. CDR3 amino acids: CASSTSTGRYAIYF. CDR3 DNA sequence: TGTGCCAGTAGTACCTCGACGGGCCGGTACGCCATATATTTT.

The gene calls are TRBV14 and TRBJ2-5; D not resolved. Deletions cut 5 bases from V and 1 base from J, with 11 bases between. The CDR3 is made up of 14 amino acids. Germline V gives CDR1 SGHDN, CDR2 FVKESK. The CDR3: CASSLVGLQETQYF. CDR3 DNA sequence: TGTGCCAGCAGCTTGGTGGGCCTCCAAGAGACCCAGTACTTC.

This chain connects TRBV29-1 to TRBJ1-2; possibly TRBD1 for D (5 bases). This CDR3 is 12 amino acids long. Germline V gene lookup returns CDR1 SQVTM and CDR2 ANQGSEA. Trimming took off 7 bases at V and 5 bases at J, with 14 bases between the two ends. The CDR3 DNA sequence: TGCAGCGCCGGGGGGGGATGGTATGGCTACACCTTC. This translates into CSAGGGWYGYTF.

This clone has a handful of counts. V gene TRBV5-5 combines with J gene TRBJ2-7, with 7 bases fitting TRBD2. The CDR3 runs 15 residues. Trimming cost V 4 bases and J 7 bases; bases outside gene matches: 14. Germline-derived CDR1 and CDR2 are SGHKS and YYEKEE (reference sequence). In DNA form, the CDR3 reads TGTGCCAGCAGCCGTCGGGCGGGAGCCACGGAGGAGCAGTACTTC. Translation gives CASSRRAGATEEQYF.

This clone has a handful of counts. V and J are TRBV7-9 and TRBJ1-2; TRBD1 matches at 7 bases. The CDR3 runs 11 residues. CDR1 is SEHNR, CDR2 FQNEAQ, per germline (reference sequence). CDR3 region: CAGDRSGGYTF. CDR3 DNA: TGTGCTGGGGACAGATCGGGCGGCTACACCTTC.